Listed here are 17 T cell receptor beta chains from one sample, sequenced in a study of control samples from healthy donors and cancer patients. Libraries were prepared by immunoSEQ multiplex PCR; TCRdb keeps only in-frame clonotypes and omits some of them. The sample has some 100,000 clones; 90% are singletons. Input material: blood. These receptors were obtained from a human donor in good health. The donor label of this sample is uncertain.

The chain couples TRBV7-9 to TRBJ2-1; D is possibly TRBD1 or TRBD2 (5 bases each). The length of the CDR3 is 16 residues. Trimming left V 0 bases short and J 8 bases short, with 17 bases between. CDR1 SEHNR and CDR2 FQNEAQ come from the germline V gene (reference sequence). CDR3 sequence reads: CASSLAGRGRDHEQFF. CDR3 nucleotides: TGTGCCAGCAGCTTAGCGGGGCGAGGCAGGGACCATGAGCAGTTCTTC.

This clone was seen only a few times. The J gene is TRBJ2-3, the V gene TRBV5-4, with 8 bases fitting TRBD2. The CDR3 spans 15 residues. Unmatched junction bases numbered 9, after V lost 4 bases and J lost 5 bases. Per germline, CDR1 SGHNT and CDR2 YYREEE (reference sequence). The CDR3 DNA follows: TGTGCCAGCAGCCCTTTCGGGGGGGGCAAAGATACGCAGTATTTT. It translates to CASSPFGGGKDTQYF.

The gene calls are TRBV28 and TRBJ2-2; D is perhaps TRBD1 (6 bases). Trimming removed 1 base from V and 5 bases from J, with 11 bases in between. The CDR3 runs to 15 residues. Per germline, CDR1 MDHEN and CDR2 SYDVKM. DNA for the CDR3: TGTGCCAGCAGTTTATCCCCTCAGGGGACCGGGGAGCTGTTTTTT. Protein product: CASSLSPQGTGELFF.

V usage is TRBV7-9 and J usage is TRBJ1-2, with a weak D call TRBD1 (5 bases). CDR3 length: 12 amino acids. V dropped 5 bases and J dropped 8 bases, with 12 bases sitting between them. The germline CDR1 and CDR2 sequences are SEHNR and FQNEAQ (reference sequence). DNA for the CDR3: TGTGCCAGCAGCCCTGGGGACGGGGGCTACACCTTC. Translating it yields CASSPGDGGYTF. The full variable domain, completed using reference TRBV7-9 and TRBJ1-2, is DTGVSQNPRHKITKRGQNVTFRCDPISEHNRLYWYRQTLGQGPEFLTYFQNEAQLEKSRLLSDRFSAERPKGSFSTLEIQRTEQGDSAMYLCASSPGDGGYTFGSGTRLTVV.

The genes are TRBV27 and TRBJ1-1; weak D call: TRBD1 (5 bases). Germline CDR1 reads MNHEY; CDR2 reads SMNVEV (reference sequence). Trimming removed 3 bases at V and 3 bases at J, with 29 bases between. The CDR3 is made up of 20 amino acids. The CDR3 sequence: CASSLGFGGLNPYDDTEAFF. The CDR3 nucleotides are TGTGCCAGCAGTTTGGGGTTCGGGGGTCTAAACCCCTATGATGACACTGAAGCTTTCTTT.

This clone has just one count. The gene calls are TRBV28 and TRBJ1-1, with a possible D match to TRBD1 (5 bases). Germline V gene sequence: CDR1 MDHEN, CDR2 SYDVKM. The CDR3 has 15 residues. The V end lost 5 bases, the J end lost 0 bases, and 13 bases lay between the germline ends. The CDR3 sequence: CASSLRTPMNTEAFF. The CDR3 DNA follows: TGTGCCAGCAGTCTCCGGACACCTATGAACACTGAAGCTTTCTTT.

The chain is built from TRBV4-1 and TRBJ2-2, with TRBD1 as a possible D gene (5 bases). Germline V gene lookup returns CDR1 MGHRA and CDR2 YSYEKL. The germline V and J ends were trimmed by 4 bases and 0 bases, with 12 bases remaining between them. CDR3 size: 16 residues. CDR3 loop: CASSLARGANTGELFF. DNA for the CDR3: TGCGCCAGCAGCCTAGCTAGGGGTGCGAACACCGGGGAGCTGTTTTTT.

The rearrangement joins TRBV5-1 to TRBJ2-7; TRBD1 aligns across 7 bases. J gave up 0 bases and V 2 bases, and 5 bases lay outside the gene matches. Germline values: CDR1 SGHRS, CDR2 YFSETQ. The CDR3 extends over 15 amino acids. CDR3 protein: CASSFDPGGSYEQYF. The DNA of the CDR3 is TGCGCCAGCAGCTTCGACCCAGGGGGCTCCTACGAGCAGTACTTC.

The chain carries TRBV3-1 (or the pseudogene TRBV3-2) and TRBJ2-7, with 8 bases matching TRBD2. This CDR3 comprises 12 residues. Trimming took 1 base from V and 13 from J; bases not matched to a gene: 6. Germline CDR1 LGHDT, CDR2 YNNKEL (reference sequence). CDR3 coding DNA: TGTGCCAGCAGCCAAGTTCGGGAGGGGCTATACTTC. It translates to CASSQVREGLYF.

To note about this clone: The junction departs from the called germline gene at one end, perhaps through a read error. V is TRBV19 and J is TRBJ1-5; 8 nucleotides line up with TRBD1. The CDR3 length is 14 residues. Germline lookup yields CDR1 LNHDA and CDR2 SQIVND (reference sequence). As DNA, the CDR3 is TGTGCCAGCCAGGACAGGGAGGGGAATCGGCCCCAGCATTTT. Encoded protein: CASQDREGNRPQHF.

The V gene is TRBV6-5, the J gene TRBJ1-1; D gene unclear. V dropped 6 bases and J dropped 7 bases, with 12 bases sitting between them. Germline CDR1 MNHEY, CDR2 SVGAGI. The CDR3 spans 12 residues. CDR3 protein: CASRTDASEAFF. The CDR3 coding sequence is TGTGCCAGCAGGACGGACGCGAGTGAAGCTTTCTTT.

CDR3 in amino acids: CASSVGGVSATISSYEQYV. The CDR3 coding sequence is TGTGCCAGCAGCGTAGGTGGTGTGTCAGCCACCATTAGCTCCTACGAGCAGTACGTC. The V gene is TRBV9, the J gene TRBJ2-7, with D hard to call. Germline assignment: CDR1 SGDLS and CDR2 YYNGEE. V dropped 0 bases and J dropped 0 bases, with 22 bases sitting between them. CDR3 length: 19 residues.

For the CDR3, the DNA is TGTGCCAGCAGTCCCGACAGGCAGGGGAACACTGAAGCTTTCTTT. It codes for CASSPDRQGNTEAFF. The V gene is TRBV6-5, the J gene TRBJ1-1; a possible D gene is TRBD1 (6 bases). V lost 5 bases, J lost 1 base, and 14 bases lay in between. CDR3 length equals 15 residues. Germline CDR1 reads MNHEY; CDR2 reads SVGAGI.

This sequence joins TRBV6-5 and TRBJ1-6, with a tentative D call TRBD1 (5 bases). The CDR3 contains 14 residues. V was cut by 6 bases and J by 5 bases, with 11 bases left in between. The germline CDR1 and CDR2 sequences are MNHEY and SVGAGI. The CDR3 sequence: CASRSTGNNSPLHF. CDR3 DNA: TGTGCCAGCAGATCTACAGGAAATAATTCACCCCTCCACTTT.

This rearrangement joins TRBV11-2 to TRBJ2-5; D not certain. V shed 5 bases and J shed 5 bases, with 6 bases lying between them. This CDR3 has 11 amino acids. Germline V gene data show CDR1 as SGHAT and CDR2 as FQNNGV. The CDR3, as DNA: TGTGCCAGCAGCCACGGGGAGACCCAGTACTTC. It specifies CASSHGETQYF.

This clone was found a few times. The rearrangement uses TRBV7-2 and TRBJ2-2; tentative D call: TRBD1 (5 bases). The CDR3 is made up of 14 amino acids. With 9 bases removed from V and 2 bases from J, the gap between germline ends came to 13 bases. Germline V lookup: CDR1 SGHTA, CDR2 FQGNSA. The CDR3: CASLRRGNTGELFF. The CDR3 DNA reads as TGTGCCAGTCTGAGAAGGGGTAACACCGGGGAGCTGTTTTTT.

V usage is TRBV2 and J usage is TRBJ1-2; no reliable D call. Germline loops: CDR1 SNHLY, CDR2 FYNNEI. Trimming removed 2 bases from V and 4 bases from J, with 5 bases in between. This CDR3 spans 12 amino acids. CDR3 DNA sequence: TGTGCCAGCAGTGAACAGCGCTATGGCTACACCTTC. Its protein product is CASSEQRYGYTF.